This T cell receptor (beta chain) is from a study of T cells in Graves' hyperthyroidism and ophthalmopathy. The wider study: Blood from the periphery was taken at initial diagnosis, before any treatment.

The CDR3 regions of TCR beta were amplified from RNA transcripts. TCR CDR3 underwent first-round RT-PCR with the HTBI primer set. TCRdb re-called the multiplex PCR reads through MiXCR, storing one row per CDR3 protein. The sample holds 750,000 to 950,000 distinct CDR3 sequences, roughly 40% seen once. In its sample, this clonotype was seen a few times. Graves' hyperthyroidism was deemed stable given no ophthalmopathy progression within 18 months. Lactation, pregnancy, other autoimmune disease or uncontrolled infection led to exclusion of patients. The sample was blood. The receptor was derived from a young man with Graves' hyperthyroidism.

The CDR3 sequence: CASSSTLGQGGYGYTF. Written as DNA, the CDR3 is TGTGCCAGCAGTTCTACCCTTGGACAGGGGGGATATGGCTACACCTTC. The chain joins TRBV7-6 to TRBJ1-2; TRBD1 matches at 10 bases. J lost 5 bases, V lost 6 bases, and 12 bases had no gene match. The CDR3 length is 16 residues. In germline, CDR1 is SGHVS, CDR2 FNYEAQ.